The present T cell receptor (beta chain) was sequenced within a study of cytomegalovirus exposure and HLA in healthy donors (dated by TCRdb to 2016 to 2017). A note on the overall study: An earlier analysis of approximately 550 of the donors reported 250 to 300 Gb of sequence data and some 120 million unique TCR beta sequences from 150 million to 200 million T cells. About 5 DR-DQ haplotypes were handled as single units for association and clustering, since linkage in the cohort was strong. The study aimed to test whether signatures of past pathogen exposure could be identified by cataloging public T cell receptors. To decide whether each TCR beta V gene segment behaved as functional or pseudogenic, an earlier analysis of 587 of the donors relied on high-throughput TCR beta sequencing. An early release that covered about 600 HLA-typed donors contained approximately 320 gigabases of sequencing data and some 87 million unique TCR sequences. Donor age, sex, ethnicity and CMV serostatus were collected together with the repertoire data. The T cell repertoires of under 700 subjects were profiled by immunosequencing and related to cytomegalovirus serostatus. HLA typing covered class I and class II loci at four-digit resolution. Among under 450 genotyped donors of the cohort, an average of 235,054 unique TCR beta nucleotide sequences were sequenced per donor, about a sixth of them non-productive. The genetic ancestry cluster associated with self-reported Caucasian donors included over 80% of the 398 genotyped donors. A separate validation cohort of 100 to 150 different subjects was used in addition to the approximately 700-subject first cohort. Typing coverage differed by locus: A, B, C, DRB1 and DQB1 were typed in roughly 620-630 donors, DQA1 in around 500, DPA1 in approximately 600, and DPB1 in just under 490. All discovery cohort repertoires had been generated on a single sequencing platform. To study patterns of TCR occurrence, a later analysis re-analyzed previously published TCR beta repertoires from several hundred donors and added high-resolution HLA genotyping. In the later analysis, no new phenotypic data were used to find candidate immune exposures; instead, reliance was placed on TCR beta sequences and their occurrence across donors. Genome-wide SNP genotypes for about 65% of the roughly 670 donors were used in a later genetic analysis, which treated that subset as a discovery cohort. To predict cytomegalovirus infection status, the study combined high-throughput TCR immunosequencing, statistical association of individual TCRs with disease status, and machine learning. Results the study describes overall, beyond this receptor: CMV serostatus was the only immune exposure information available for the cohort. This cohort had only TCR beta chains sequenced, and the lack of alpha or paired-chain data limited which features could be detected. An earlier analysis of approximately 530 of the donors showed that most TCR beta V segments appeared in productive rearrangements either about 87% or about 30% of the time, which broadly matched IMGT annotations. Because the 87-base-pair reads could not distinguish some IMGT-functional V segments, including TRBV6-2 and TRBV6-3, those segments were excluded. Because HLA typing was unavailable for some donors at each locus, only the typed subset was used in association tests. A further reported finding was that TCR beta sequences accurately predicted the HLA-A and HLA-B alleles for most subjects in the first cohort. According to a later analysis, most CMV-associated TCR beta chains appeared to be HLA-restricted, and the HLA associations seemed to be driven largely by CMV exposure. The earlier analysis of a few hundred of the donors excluded some 15 rarely observed V segments, including chromosome 9 orphons, because counts were too low. While some public TCRs were present in many individuals, most TCR sequences turned up only very rarely across donors. The authors suggested that the approach could potentially be generalized to other disease states and immunological phenotypes. In a later analysis, TCR association rates were found to vary across HLA loci, with the most associated TCRs seen for DRB1 alleles and the fewest for HLA-C alleles. In the study, about 150 TCR beta chains were listed as associated with cytomegalovirus. Sequencing depth was assumed to be roughly uniform across donors in the presence/absence analyses, though that assumption may not hold. In a later analysis, HLA-associated TCR beta chains were found to be more clonally expanded and to have lower generation probabilities than equally common non-associated chains. In vitro tests confirmed that a few of the cytomegalovirus-associated TCR beta chains recognize cytomegalovirus antigens. Correlated functional status among segregating V segments might be attributable to linkage disequilibrium, but an unknown experimental factor could not be ruled out. A later genetic analysis associated a missense DCLRE1C variant with V-gene and J-gene trimming of TCR beta chains, and an independent cohort replicated the association. The sequencing pipeline was judged likely to have produced a cluster of highly shared sequence variants as a technical artifact. According to a later genetic analysis, donors in an Asian-associated ancestry cluster had fewer N-insertions in productive TCRs than the approximately 700-donor mean. At a false discovery rate of 0.05, a later analysis linked 15,000 to 20,000 TCR beta sequences to specific HLA alleles. When HLA alleles, especially DR and DQ, strongly co-occurred, TCR associations were difficult to assign to individual alleles. A later analysis reported that several top co-occurrence clusters appeared linked to parvovirus B19, influenza, CMV and Epstein-Barr virus. In both the original and validation cohorts, the classifier was reported to diagnose cytomegalovirus status with high specificity and sensitivity.

Clipping removes 7 bases from V and 7 bases from J, with 8 as the unmatched junction base count. The CDR3, from cysteine to phenylalanine, totals 15 residues. Only CDR3 DNA remains: 45 bases, in frame from the first base. CDR1 LNHDA and CDR2 SQIVND were looked up in the germline V gene (reference sequence). In total, approximately 690 healthy bone marrow donors made up the cohort. All cohort members were sampled while nominally healthy, although unrecorded immune exposures were likely present. The donor tested CMV seronegative and was one of the 352 seronegative cohort members. Every donor gave a peripheral blood sample, and the peripheral blood mononuclear cells from that sample were used for TCR beta sequencing. The Qiagen DNeasy Blood Extraction Kit was used to extract genomic DNA from the blood cell samples. To prepare the library, the immunoSEQ multiplex PCR assay was applied. For the multiplex PCR, a mixture combining 60 forward primers for TCR Vbeta segments and 13 reverse primers for TCR Jbeta segments was used. A multiplex PCR assay on genomic DNA amplified the CDR3 region of rearranged TCR beta genes. Amplified TCR beta libraries were sequenced as 87-base-pair reads on the Illumina HiSeq System. The paper's data handling went like this. A later analysis tallied around 82 million unique TCR beta chains across the 666 repertoires, and approximately 9.9 million of those chains were shared by two or more donors. Raw reads were error-corrected and collapsed into unique sequences with a nearest-neighbor algorithm that merged closely related sequences to remove PCR and sequencing errors. Alignment of CDR3 sequences to IMGT reference sequences was used to assign V, D and J gene segments. For a sequence to be retained, at least a six-nucleotide match to both a V gene segment and a J gene segment was required. Rearrangements were classified as productive when the CDR3 lacked stop codons and remained in frame with V and J, and all other rearrangements were classified as non-productive. Following IMGT convention, CDR3 was defined as the stretch from the second conserved V-encoded cysteine to the conserved J-encoded phenylalanine. In an earlier analysis of 587 of the donors, sequences lacking an unambiguous match to a single V gene segment were excluded. In an earlier analysis of several hundred of the donors, a V segment was called functional when productive rearrangements were above 56.7%, and segregating when the standard deviation between donors exceeded 5%. A statistical classification framework was built to diagnose cytomegalovirus status from the catalog of TCR beta chain sequences. In a later analysis, TCR nucleotide sequences were compared against IMGT/GENE-DB human TR gene sequences so that V and J genes could be assigned. Using the TCRdist pipeline, a later analysis assigned CDR3 sequences along with most-parsimonious VDJ recombination scenarios. A later analysis defined each TCR beta chain by its CDR3 amino acid sequence plus V-gene family, and excluded reads lacking a unique V-gene family. To address suspected cross-contamination and a sequencing artifact, a later analysis removed 450 to 700 highly shared, low-generation-probability nucleotide sequences. In a later analysis, a clonal expansion index for each public chain was calculated from normalized within-repertoire ranks of inferred template counts. Generation probabilities in a later analysis came from a VDJ recombination model fitted to out-of-frame rearrangements, and those results were checked against IGoR. In a later analysis, TCR-TCR, TCR-HLA and TCR-CMV co-occurrence was scored with hypergeometric tests, and a repertoire-size bias correction was applied to TCR pairs. In a later analysis, false discovery rates were estimated by permuting HLA or CMV assignments 20 times. In a later analysis, co-occurring TCRs were grouped with DBSCAN, and TCRdist sequence similarity was added when clustering was performed within HLA-allele-positive subsets. For co-occurrence clustering, repertoires with fewer than 30,000 or more than 120,000 public chains were excluded, along with five repertoires with anomalous nucleotide sharing. Drawn from immuneACCESS, this table holds only the in-frame rearrangements with V and J called that TCRdb kept. Clones are partly lost; checked studies trace under half to an unresolved V gene and leave the rest unexplained. V, J and clone size are taken as reported in that table, and D and trimming were inferred from the DNA itself. The sample table includes about 160,000 clones. The biggest ten clones account for over 1% of the sample.

Worth noting for this clone: Its antigen is still unknown.

The sequencing sample was made of PBMCs. The clonotype originates from a woman aged 60-75 years in good health and CMV-seronegative. The chain joins TRBV19 to TRBJ1-6; a stretch of 9 junction bases matches TRBD1. This receptor carries the CDR3 CASTSTGGLNSPLHF. Here is the DNA: TGTGCCAGTACCTCGACAGGGGGACTAAATTCACCCCTCCACTTT.